A single sample is the source of the 13 T cell receptor beta chains below, sequenced in a study of T cells in Graves' hyperthyroidism and ophthalmopathy. Amplified regions were TCR beta CDR3 sequences from RNA transcripts. With the HTBI primer set, the TCR CDR3 went through a first round of RT-PCR. TCRdb reanalysed the multiplex PCR reads using MiXCR and keeps one entry per CDR3 protein. This repertoire shows approximately 400,000 distinct CDR3 sequences, roughly 15% found once; its top ten account for around 20%. The sequencing sample was made of blood. The receptor source for this set is a woman aged 25 to 39 with Graves' ophthalmopathy.

This clonotype showed up many times. CDR3 residues: CATSDPTSTGVGELFF. The CDR3 DNA reads TGTGCCACCAGTGACCCCACCTCGACAGGGGTCGGGGAGCTGTTTTTT. The chain carries TRBV24-1 and TRBJ2-2, with 8 bases identical to TRBD1. This CDR3 comprises 16 residues. V was pared by 4 bases and J by 7 bases, with 10 bases of the junction left unmatched. CDR1 and CDR2 from the germline V gene are KGHDR and SFDVKD.

This clonotype was detected ten times or more. The chain combines TRBV15 with TRBJ1-4, with 7 bases that match TRBD1. From germline, CDR1 is LNHNV and CDR2 YYDKDF (reference sequence). This CDR3 region has 15 residues. Losses at the gene ends were 0 bases for V and 5 bases for J; bases not matched to a gene: 3. This chain's CDR3 is CATSREGGANEKLFF. The CDR3 DNA reads as TGTGCCACCAGCAGAGAAGGGGGCGCCAATGAAAAACTGTTTTTT.

This clonotype was seen just once. The chain links TRBV18 to TRBJ1-4, with 11 bases aligning to TRBD1. The trim removed 0 bases at V and 7 bases at J, leaving 7 bases unmatched. CDR3 size: 17 residues. Germline V CDR1 and CDR2: KGHSH, LQKENI. In nucleotides, the CDR3 is TGTGCCAGCTCACCACCGTGGACAGGGGGCCATCGTGAAAAACTGTTTTTT. Translation: CASSPPWTGGHREKLFF. Filled out from reference TRBV18 and TRBJ1-4, the complete variable domain reads NAGVMQNPRHLVRRRGQEARLRCSPMKGHSHVYWYRQLPEEGLKFMVYLQKENIIDESGMPKERFSAEFPKEGPSILRIQQVVRGDSAAYFCASSPPWTGGHREKLFFGSGTQLSVL.

This clonotype was seen repeatedly, ten times or more. This chain joins TRBV7-9 and TRBJ2-1, with a tentative D call TRBD1 (5 bases). With 3 bases removed from V and 0 bases from J, the gap between germline ends came to 6 bases. The germline gives CDR1 SEHNR, CDR2 FQNEAQ (reference sequence). The CDR3 consists of 14 residues. In DNA, the CDR3 is TGTGCCAGCAGCTTCGACAGCTCCTACAATGAGCAGTTCTTC. Residues: CASSFDSSYNEQFF.

This clonotype has more than one count but fewer than ten. The chain couples TRBV14 to TRBJ1-5; 10 bases are a match to TRBD1. The CDR3 sequence is 14 residues long. Germline CDR1 and CDR2: SGHDN and FVKESK. V lost 10 bases and J lost 7; bases outside the gene matches: 10. The CDR3 is CAITTGGYGQPQHF. In DNA, the CDR3 is TGTGCCATCACGACAGGGGGCTACGGACAGCCCCAGCATTTT.

This clonotype was counted once. This sequence joins TRBV7-2 and TRBJ2-7; 8 positions agree with TRBD1. Germline CDR1 SGHTA, CDR2 FQGNSA. This CDR3 spans 15 amino acids. Trimming cost V 5 bases and J 5 bases; bases outside gene matches: 11. The DNA of the CDR3 is TGTGCCAGCAGCGTCGCCTCAGGGGGCAGCGACGAGCAGTACTTC. Protein: CASSVASGGSDEQYF.

This clonotype was counted at least ten times. This rearrangement joins TRBV6-1 to TRBJ1-6; 7 bases fit TRBD1. Germline trimming cut 7 bases from V and 2 bases from J; bases unmatched to any gene: 8. This CDR3 region has 16 residues. Germline V gene lookup returns CDR1 MNHNS and CDR2 SASEGT. CDR3 protein: CASTGLGTAYNSPLHF. The CDR3 DNA is TGTGCCAGCACTGGGCTCGGGACAGCCTATAATTCACCCCTCCACTTT.

This clonotype came up many times. The V call is TRBV19, the J call TRBJ1-1; 7 bases match TRBD1. Germline-derived CDR1 and CDR2 are LNHDA and SQIVND (reference sequence). V lost 9 bases to trimming and J lost 3 bases; unmatched junction nucleotides: 19. CDR3 length: 17 residues. Here the CDR3 DNA reads TGTGCCAGCCGGGGGGGACAGACCCTGATGGGGGACACTGAAGCTTTCTTT. It is translated as CASRGGQTLMGDTEAFF.

This clonotype was seen repeatedly, ten times or more. This sequence joins TRBV28 and TRBJ1-1, with a tentative D call TRBD1 (5 bases). Looked up from germline, CDR1 is MDHEN and CDR2 is SYDVKM. The CDR3 has 17 residues. The germline V and J ends were trimmed by 3 bases and 0 bases, with 17 bases remaining between them. This CDR3 is CASSLEPGGQLNTEAFF. CDR3 bases: TGTGCCAGCAGTTTGGAACCCGGAGGACAACTGAACACTGAAGCTTTCTTT.

The rearrangement joins TRBV2 to TRBJ2-3, with TRBD2 identical over 10 bases. CDR1 is SNHLY, CDR2 FYNNEI, per germline. CDR3 length equals 16 residues. The trim removed 5 bases at V and 2 bases at J, leaving 7 bases unmatched. CDR3 protein: CASSWSGGAYTDTQYF. The DNA for the CDR3 is TGTGCCAGCAGTTGGAGCGGGGGGGCTTACACAGATACGCAGTATTTT. The full variable domain, completed using reference TRBV2 and TRBJ2-3, is EPEVTQTPSHQVTQMGQEVILRCVPISNHLYFYWYRQILGQKVEFLVSFYNNEISEKSEIFDDQFSVERPDGSNFTLKIRSTKLEDSAMYFCASSWSGGAYTDTQYFGPGTRLTVL.

This clonotype has a count of ten or more. V gene TRBV7-6 combines with J gene TRBJ2-1; D is possibly TRBD2 (6 bases). Germline-derived CDR1 and CDR2 are SGHVS and FNYEAQ. The CDR3 sequence is 16 residues long. V was clipped by 2 bases and J by 0 bases, with 11 bases between them. The CDR3 sequence: CASSLYRGSSYNEQFF. The CDR3 bases are TGTGCCAGCAGCTTATATCGGGGGAGCTCCTACAATGAGCAGTTCTTC. The full variable domain, rest sourced from reference TRBV7-6 and TRBJ2-1, is GAGVSQSPRYKVTKRGQDVALRCDPISGHVSLYWYRQALGQGPEFLTYFNYEAQQDKSGLPNDRFSAERPEGSISTLTIQRTEQRDSAMYRCASSLYRGSSYNEQFFGPGTRLTVL.

This clonotype was seen ten or more times. V gene TRBV20-1 combines with J gene TRBJ1-2, with TRBD1 matching over 8 bases. The CDR3 length is 13 residues. From germline, CDR1 is DFQATT and CDR2 SNEGSKA (reference sequence). V shed 3 bases, J shed 5 bases, and the junction held 5 bases outside the gene matches. The CDR3 is CSARAGGWYGYTF. The DNA for the CDR3 is TGCAGTGCTAGGGCAGGGGGCTGGTATGGCTACACCTTC.

This clonotype occurred many times. The V call is TRBV12-3 or TRBV12-4, the J call TRBJ1-5; the D is unclear. Trimming stripped 3 bases from V and 0 bases from J, with 9 bases between. The CDR3 is 15 amino acids. CDR3 loop: CASSFQGSSNQPQHF. In DNA, the CDR3 is TGTGCCAGCAGTTTTCAAGGTTCTAGCAATCAGCCCCAGCATTTT.